This entry concerns a single T cell receptor (beta chain). Its antigen is unidentified. The sample originates from a study of post-analysis software for immune sequencing data. Carried by the TCR beta cDNA libraries were unique molecular identifiers. Using its own MiXCR run on the PCR reads, TCRdb lists one record per CDR3 protein. The sample has approximately 360,000 distinct CDR3 sequences; about a third are singletons. General study results and limits: Samples from a shared batch, those prepared together, strongly co-clustered by F measure.

The TCR originated in a girl aged 5 to 17 with multiple sclerosis. Sequences were obtained from blood.

CDR3 in DNA: TGTGCCAGCAGCATACCCAAGTCCCCTGGGCCTTCCTACGAGCAGTACTTC. Residues: CASSIPKSPGPSYEQYF. V is TRBV7-8 and J is TRBJ2-7; D ambiguous. Germline loops: CDR1 SGHVS, CDR2 FQNEAQ. V was shortened by 5 bases and J by 1 base, with 21 bases between the two germline ends. The CDR3 covers 17 residues.